This TCR beta chain derives from a study of blood T cells in healthy people across ages. A second PCR, run for roughly 7 to 12 cycles, used a sample-barcoded 5' primer plus a J-beta primer mix. TCRdb re-called the 5' RACE reads with MiXCR, one entry per CDR3 protein. The data show 1.8 million or so distinct CDR3 sequences, about two fifths seen once. Germline trimming cut 8 bases from V and 2 bases from J; bases unmatched to any gene: 11. This CDR3 has 15 residues. CDR1 is SQVTM, CDR2 ANQGSEA, per germline. Sequencing input: blood. The chain employs TRBV29-1 and TRBJ2-3; 9 bases match TRBD1. The receptor comes from a human donor in good health. The CDR3 region has the DNA TGCAGCTCCATAGGGACAGGGAGGACCACAGATACGCAGTATTTT. This translates into CSSIGTGRTTDTQYF.